This T cell receptor beta chain was sequenced for a study of blood T cell repertoires in COVID-19. Study-level information: Some COVID-19 samples were acute and others convalescent; all came from the United States, Italy and Spain. In each case, the material was cDNA or gDNA derived from T cells, B-cell-depleted T cells, or PBMCs.

TCRdb keeps only in-frame clones here, not all; method: immunoSEQ multiplex PCR. The sample shows roughly 95,000 clones, 84% of them seen only once. A few counts support this clone. V lost 0 bases, J lost 1 base, and 13 bases lay in between. This CDR3 region has 17 residues. The germline CDR1 and CDR2 sequences are LNHDA and SQIVND (reference sequence). The sequencing input was peripheral blood. This TCR derives from a human donor in a cohort sampled during active COVID-19. The rearrangement links TRBV19 to TRBJ2-4; D possibly corresponds to TRBD1 (7 bases). The CDR3 DNA reads TGTGCCAGTAGTATAGAAGGGGGCGCGGGGGCCAAAAACATTCAGTACTTC. Amino acids: CASSIEGGAGAKNIQYF. The full variable domain, in which reference TRBV19 and TRBJ2-4 provide the parts outside the CDR3, is DGGITQSPKYLFRKEGQNVTLSCEQNLNHDAMYWYRQDPGQGLRLIYYSQIVNDFQKGDIAEGYSVSREKKESFPLTVTSAQKNPTAFYLCASSIEGGAGAKNIQYFGAGTRLSVL.